Sequencing of this TCR beta chain was carried out in a study of blood T cell repertoires in COVID-19. Study as a whole: Both acute and convalescent COVID-19 samples were obtained from the United States, Italy and Spain.

CDR1 and CDR2 (germline): MNHEY, SVGAGI. Trimming took 7 bases from V and 5 from J; bases not matched to a gene: 9. CDR3 length: 14 residues. Authors' analysis steps: Amplification with reference gene primers provided the estimates of nucleated cell counts. Assay: immunoSEQ multiplex PCR; the TCRdb copy retains only in-frame clones and omits some. V and J calls and clone size are copied from that table; D and trimming were computed from the DNA. The data hold roughly 250,000 clones, with 80% to 90% observed a single time. The sequence was collected from a woman between 50 and 59 years old who had recovered from COVID-19. The sequenced material came from PBMCs or T cells enriched from blood (not recorded which). The V call is TRBV6-5, the J call TRBJ2-7, with 9 bases lining up with TRBD2. Here the CDR3 DNA reads TGTGCCAGCATAGAGCTAGCGGGACGACACGAGCAGTACTTC. Its protein product is CASIELAGRHEQYF.